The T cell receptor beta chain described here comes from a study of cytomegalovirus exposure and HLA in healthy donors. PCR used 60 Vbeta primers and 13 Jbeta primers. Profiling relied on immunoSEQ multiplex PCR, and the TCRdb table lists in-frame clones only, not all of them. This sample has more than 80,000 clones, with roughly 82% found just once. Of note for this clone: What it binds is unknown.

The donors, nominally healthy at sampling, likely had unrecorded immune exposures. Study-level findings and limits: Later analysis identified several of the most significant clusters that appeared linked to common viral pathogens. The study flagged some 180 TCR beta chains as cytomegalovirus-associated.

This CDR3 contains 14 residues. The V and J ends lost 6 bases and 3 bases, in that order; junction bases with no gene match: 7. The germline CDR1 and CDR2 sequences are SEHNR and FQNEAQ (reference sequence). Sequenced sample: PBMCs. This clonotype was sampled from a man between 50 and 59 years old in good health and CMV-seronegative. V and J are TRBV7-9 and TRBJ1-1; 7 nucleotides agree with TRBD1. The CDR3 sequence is CASRSGGTYTEAFF. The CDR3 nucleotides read TGTGCCAGCAGATCAGGGGGAACCTACACTGAAGCTTTCTTT.